This T cell receptor (beta chain) came from a study of identical twins. MiXCR was run by TCRdb on the 5' RACE reads, yielding one entry per CDR3 protein. The sample has roughly 350,000 distinct CDR3 sequences, roughly 9% seen once. From germline, CDR1 is SGHDT and CDR2 YYEEEE. V was trimmed by 1 base and J by 0 bases, leaving 17 bases between them. The CDR3 extends over 18 amino acids. The receptor was derived from a woman aged 45 to 65 in good health. The specimen sequenced was naive T cells sorted from blood. The genes are TRBV5-6 and TRBJ2-1; D perhaps matches TRBD1 (7 bases). CDR3 coding DNA: TGTGCCAGCAGCTTGCGGGGGCCCGGACAGGTCTCCTACAATGAGCAGTTCTTC. As protein: CASSLRGPGQVSYNEQFF. The entire variable domain, with the rest obtained from reference TRBV5-6 and TRBJ2-1, is as follows: DAGVTQSPTHLIKTRGQQVTLRCSPKSGHDTVSWYQQALGQGPQFIFQYYEEEERQRGNFPDRFSGHQFPNYSSELNVNALLLGDSALYLCASSLRGPGQVSYNEQFFGPGTRLTVL.